What follows is one TCR beta chain and its context. Antigen unknown. Germline loops: CDR1 MGHRA, CDR2 YSYEKL. V gave up 3 bases and J gave up 3 bases; unmatched junction bases: 8. The CDR3 consists of 15 residues. This sample was taken from a study of T cell responses to AZD1222 COVID-19 vaccine. Findings and caveats of the study: The study sampled repertoires only after the peak T cell response.

Clones were read by immunoSEQ multiplex PCR, and TCRdb kept only the in-frame ones, dropping some. The sample holds some 140,000 clones, about 92% seen once. This TCR came from an adult in good health. The specimen was peripheral blood, collected on day 0 of AZD1222 vaccination. The V and J genes are TRBV4-1 and TRBJ2-7, with TRBD1 identical over 7 bases. CDR3 coding DNA: TGCGCCAGCAGCCAGTACAGGGGCCGAATCTACGAGCAGTACTTC. Its protein product is CASSQYRGRIYEQYF.